The rows below give T cell receptor beta chains drawn from one sample of a study of shared clonotypes between healthy human individuals. Data came from immunoSEQ multiplex PCR; TCRdb stores just in-frame clones and leaves some out. This table holds 2 million to 2.5 million clones, 90% to 97% found once. Sequencing was done on a sample of naive CD4+ T cells sorted from blood. The origin of the receptors is a man younger than 35 in good health. Each CDR3 is given with its conserved first and last residue. D genes are given only for firm matches. A row's size may be missing; if present it is once, few, many or a size class.

d_gene	v_gene	j_gene	abundance	CDR3aa	CDR3nt
TRBD1	TRBV19	TRBJ1-2	NA	CASRGTGTYGYTF	TGTGCCAGCCGAGGGACAGGCACCTATGGCTACACCTTC
TRBD2	TRBV30	TRBJ2-5	NA	CAWRGGAGTQYF	TGTGCCTGGCGGGGGGGTGCGGGGACCCAGTACTTC
NA	TRBV5-4	TRBJ1-6	NA	CASRSGTLYNSPLHF	TGTGCCAGCAGGTCCGGGACGCTGTATAATTCACCCCTCCACTTT
NA	TRBV18	TRBJ2-6	NA	CASSWGESGANVLTF	TGTGCCAGCTCATGGGGAGAGTCTGGGGCCAACGTCCTGACTTTC
TRBD2	TRBV7-2	TRBJ2-2	NA	CASTAGGMNTGELFF	TGTGCCAGCACCGCGGGAGGGATGAACACCGGGGAGCTGTTTTTT
TRBD2	TRBV2	TRBJ2-7	NA	CASSGQGLAGDEQYF	TGTGCCAGCAGTGGGCAGGGACTAGCGGGGGACGAGCAGTACTTC
NA	TRBV6-1	TRBJ2-4	NA	CASRGLGAAKNIQYF	TGTGCCAGCAGGGGCCTGGGGGCAGCCAAAAACATTCAGTACTTC
TRBD1	TRBV9	TRBJ2-7	NA	CASSVRDRGEQYF	TGTGCCAGCAGCGTGCGGGACAGGGGAGAGCAGTACTTC
TRBD1	TRBV6-5	TRBJ1-5	NA	CASSPGQGRRQPQHF	TGTGCCAGCAGTCCCGGACAGGGGCGGCGTCAGCCCCAGCATTTT
TRBD1	TRBV18	TRBJ2-7	NA	CASSQGTGGNYEQYF	TGTGCCAGCTCGCAGGGCACAGGGGGCAACTACGAGCAGTACTTC
NA	TRBV7-2	TRBJ2-5	NA	CASQEGAKETQYF	TGTGCCAGCCAGGAGGGGGCCAAAGAGACCCAGTACTTC
TRBD1	TRBV19	TRBJ1-2	NA	CASTLSGQGNYGYTF	TGTGCCAGTACCTTATCGGGACAGGGTAACTATGGCTACACCTTC
NA	TRBV11-2	TRBJ2-5	once	CASSSIQGAPDF	TGTGCCAGCAGCTCTATACAGGGAGCCCCCGACTTC
NA	TRBV6-1	TRBJ2-7	few	CASNEQYF	TGTGCCAGCAACGAGCAGTACTTC
NA	TRBV5-4	TRBJ1-1	NA	CASSLGDRNTEAFF	TGTGCCAGCAGCTTGGGTGACAGGAACACTGAAGCTTTCTTT
TRBD1	TRBV6-4	TRBJ1-5	NA	CASSDHFRGRNQPQHF	TGTGCCAGCAGTGATCATTTCAGGGGGCGGAATCAGCCCCAGCATTTT
NA	TRBV18	TRBJ2-5	NA	CASSPDETQYF	TGTGCCAGCTCACCAGATGAGACCCAGTACTTC
TRBD2	TRBV19	TRBJ2-1	once	CASLAGGGNEQFF	TGTGCCAGTCTAGCGGGGGGTGGCAATGAGCAGTTCTTC
TRBD1	TRBV5-4	TRBJ2-7	NA	CASSSTGDSYEQYF	TGTGCCAGCAGCAGTACAGGGGACTCCTACGAGCAGTACTTC
NA	TRBV10-1	TRBJ2-3	once	CASSDRTGGTDTQYF	TGCGCCAGCAGTGATAGAACGGGGGGCACAGATACGCAGTATTTT
NA	TRBV4-3	TRBJ1-6	NA	CASSQGNSPLHF	TGCGCCAGCAGCCAGGGGAATTCACCCCTCCACTTT
NA	TRBV2	TRBJ1-2	NA	CASSEVAAGYTF	TGTGCCAGCAGTGAAGTGGCTGCTGGCTACACCTTC
NA	TRBV6-5	TRBJ2-3	once	CASSQTLTDTQYF	TGTGCCAGCAGCCAGACCCTCACAGATACGCAGTATTTT